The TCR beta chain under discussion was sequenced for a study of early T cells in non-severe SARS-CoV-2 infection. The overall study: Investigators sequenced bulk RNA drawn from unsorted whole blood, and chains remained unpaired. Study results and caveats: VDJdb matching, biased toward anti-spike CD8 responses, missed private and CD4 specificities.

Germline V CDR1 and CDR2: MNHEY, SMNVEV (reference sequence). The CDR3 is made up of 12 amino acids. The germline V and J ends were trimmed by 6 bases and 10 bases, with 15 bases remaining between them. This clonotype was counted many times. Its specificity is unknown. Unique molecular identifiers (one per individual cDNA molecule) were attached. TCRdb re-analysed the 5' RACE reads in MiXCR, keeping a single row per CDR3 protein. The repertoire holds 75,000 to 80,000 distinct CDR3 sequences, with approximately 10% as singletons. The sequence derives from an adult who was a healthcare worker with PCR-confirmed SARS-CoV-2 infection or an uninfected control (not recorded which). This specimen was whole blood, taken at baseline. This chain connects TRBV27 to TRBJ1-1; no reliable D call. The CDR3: CASSPRASVAFF. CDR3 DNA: TGTGCCAGCAGCCCGCGGGCCAGTGTAGCTTTCTTT.